The 21 T cell receptor beta chains below were found in one sample sequenced in a study of beta chain features in type 1 diabetes. Expressed TCRB transcripts were sequenced, since all the RNA that had been isolated was reverse transcribed. Some clones are missing from TCRdb's copy, which holds only in-frame ones; the method was immunoSEQ multiplex PCR. Of 150,000 or so clones in the sample, about 10% were seen once. Sequenced material: central memory CD4+ T cells from blood. Receptor source: a man aged 18 to 35 in good health.

The rearrangement uses TRBV9 and TRBJ2-5, with 7 bases fitting TRBD2. The J call could be wrong; TRBJ2-7 is a better fit for the DNA end. This CDR3 has 15 amino acids. The germline CDR1 and CDR2 sequences are SGDLS and YYNGEE. The CDR3 region has the DNA TGTGCCAGCAGCGTAGGAGGGGAGGGACCCTACGAGCAGTACTTC. This translates into CASSVGGEGPYEQYF.

The genes are TRBV7-6 and TRBJ2-1; 10 positions match TRBD2. Germline loops: CDR1 SGHVS, CDR2 FNYEAQ. CDR3 size: 18 residues. Trimming took 5 bases from V and 3 from J; bases not matched to a gene: 13. CDR3 nucleotide sequence: TGTGCCAGCAGCCCAAGCGGGGGGGCAGGTTCCTTCTACAATGAGCAGTTCTTC. Protein: CASSPSGGAGSFYNEQFF.

This clone was seen only a few times. The V gene is TRBV7-7, the J gene TRBJ2-7, with no clear D. The V gene lost 1 base and the J gene lost 2 bases, with 21 bases spanning the gap. Germline V gene data show CDR1 as SSHAT and CDR2 as FNYEAQ (reference sequence). The CDR3 is 18 residues long. The CDR3 DNA reads as TGTGCCAGCAGCTTAGTAAGAGGTTCGAGAAACCCGGCCTACGAGCAGTACTTC. This gives the protein CASSLVRGSRNPAYEQYF.

The V and J genes are TRBV30 and TRBJ1-6; no reliable D call. Deletions cut 4 bases from V and 0 bases from J, with 10 bases between. The CDR3 is 15 residues long. CDR1 and CDR2 from the germline V gene are GTSNPN and SVGIG (reference sequence). This chain's CDR3 is CAWTHGSSYNSPLHF. The CDR3 coding sequence is TGTGCCTGGACGCATGGGAGCTCCTATAATTCACCCCTCCACTTT.

This clone was observed a handful of times. The chain has TRBV7-2 and TRBJ2-3, with TRBD1 matching over 8 bases. The junction had 7 bases not matched to a gene; V was cut back by 0 bases and J by 5 bases. The germline V gene encodes CDR1 SGHTA and CDR2 FQGNSA. The CDR3 is made up of 16 amino acids. As DNA, the CDR3 is TGTGCCAGCAGCTTAGCAGGCAGGGGGCAGGGAGATACGCAGTATTTT. Translated: CASSLAGRGQGDTQYF.

The CDR3 sequence: CASRLGWQGAGEQYF. In DNA, the CDR3 is TGTGCAAGTCGCTTAGGTTGGCAGGGGGCGGGCGAGCAGTACTTC. V gene TRBV12-2 combines with J gene TRBJ2-7; TRBD1, the table's D call, was not compared with the DNA. TRBV12-2 is designated a pseudogene. CDR3 size: 15 residues.

The rearrangement joins TRBV6-1 to TRBJ1-4; possibly TRBD1 for D (5 bases). CDR1 and CDR2 from the germline V gene are MNHNS and SASEGT. V lost 9 bases and J lost 7, with 12 bases in between. The CDR3 extends over 12 amino acids. The chain's CDR3 is CASRLGVEKLFF. For the CDR3, the DNA is TGTGCCAGTCGCCTAGGGGTTGAAAAACTGTTTTTT.

This clone was counted between two and nine times. V usage is TRBV7-2 and J usage is TRBJ1-2, with D maybe TRBD1 (5 bases). V lost 1 base and J lost 7, with 10 bases in between. CDR1 is SGHTA and CDR2 is FQGNSA in the germline V gene. The CDR3 runs 13 residues. The CDR3 DNA reads as TGTGCCAGCAGCTTAGTGGCAGGGCCTGGCTACACCTTC. Amino acid sequence: CASSLVAGPGYTF.

This chain joins TRBV30 and TRBJ1-2; D is unresolved. V dropped 0 bases and J dropped 6 bases, with 8 bases sitting between them. The CDR3 consists of 12 residues. CDR1 is GTSNPN, CDR2 SVGIG, per germline (reference sequence). The DNA for the CDR3 is TGTGCCTGGAGTGTACTGCTAGATGGCTACACCTTC. It codes for CAWSVLLDGYTF.

The chain carries TRBV7-2 and TRBJ2-3; 12 positions match TRBD2. Trimming cost V 5 bases and J 6 bases; bases outside gene matches: 9. This CDR3 is 16 amino acids long. Germline V gene data show CDR1 as SGHTA and CDR2 as FQGNSA. Here the CDR3 reads CASSLSSGGAMDTQYF. The CDR3 DNA sequence: TGTGCCAGCAGCCTATCTAGCGGGGGGGCTATGGATACGCAGTATTTT.

Only a few counts were recorded for this clone. V is TRBV19 and J is TRBJ1-5; TRBD1 matches 8 bases. From germline, CDR1 is LNHDA and CDR2 SQIVND (reference sequence). There are 15 residues in the CDR3. J gave up 0 bases and V 8 bases, and 6 bases lay outside the gene matches. CDR3 sequence reads: CASHQGAFSNQPQHF. CDR3 coding DNA: TGTGCCAGTCATCAGGGGGCGTTTAGCAATCAGCCCCAGCATTTT.

As to this clone: At one of its ends the junction is not consistent with the germline gene, which may arise from a read error. The chain has TRBV19 and TRBJ1-2; 8 nucleotides align to TRBD1. This CDR3 contains 13 residues. Germline values: CDR1 LNHDA, CDR2 SQIVND (reference sequence). The CDR3 DNA reads as TGTGCCAGCAGTACAGGGGGAGTATGGGGCTACACCTTC. Amino acid sequence: CASSTGGVWGYTF.

CDR3 in amino acids: CATSRDPRQHYGYTF. The CDR3 coding sequence is TGTGCCACCAGCAGAGATCCCCGACAGCACTATGGCTACACCTTC. The chain uses TRBV15 and TRBJ1-2; D perhaps matches TRBD1 (5 bases). V shed 0 bases and J shed 3 bases, with 11 bases lying between them. The CDR3 loop spans 15 amino acids. The germline gives CDR1 LNHNV, CDR2 YYDKDF (reference sequence).

V is TRBV7-2 and J is TRBJ2-1; D gene uncertain. The V gene's germline CDR1 is SGHTA and CDR2 FQGNSA. CDR3 length: 13 residues. V was clipped by 6 bases and J by 8 bases, with 14 bases between them. CDR3 bases: TGTGCCAGCAGTCTTTTGTCCGTCCATGAGCAGTTCTTC. Its translation: CASSLLSVHEQFF.

The chain uses TRBV4-2 and TRBJ2-5; no clear D. Trimming left V 0 bases short and J 5 bases short, with 16 bases between. In germline, CDR1 is LGHNA, CDR2 YNFKEQ. This CDR3 spans 16 amino acids. The CDR3 sequence is CASSQDGLGRVETQYF. CDR3 sequence (DNA): TGTGCCAGCAGCCAAGATGGGTTAGGCCGGGTGGAGACCCAGTACTTC.

The chain is built from TRBV2 and TRBJ2-5; no firm D call. Germline-derived CDR1 and CDR2 are SNHLY and FYNNEI. V was shortened by 1 base and J by 1 base, with 10 bases between the two germline ends. The CDR3 length is 15 residues. The CDR3 sequence is CASSEGGAAQETQYF. CDR3 DNA: TGTGCCAGCAGTGAAGGTGGAGCCGCCCAAGAGACCCAGTACTTC.

This clone was seen a handful of times. The chain joins TRBV4-2 to TRBJ1-5; 7 bases are shared with TRBD1. V was clipped by 4 bases and J by 2 bases; unmatched bases: 8. The CDR3 totals 16 residues. CDR1 and CDR2 (germline): LGHNA, YNFKEQ. CDR3 in DNA: TGTGCCAGCAGCCGCACACAGGGGATCGGCAATCAGCCCCAGCATTTT. Amino acid sequence: CASSRTQGIGNQPQHF.

The rearrangement links TRBV7-2 to TRBJ1-2; TRBD1 agrees at 9 bases. After removal of 0 bases from V and 5 bases from J, the junction contained 1 base not matched to a gene. The CDR3 length is 14 residues. Germline V lookup: CDR1 SGHTA, CDR2 FQGNSA. The CDR3 loop reads CASSLAGTGYGYTF. CDR3 nucleotide sequence: TGTGCCAGCAGCTTAGCCGGGACAGGGTATGGCTACACCTTC.

This clone turned up a few times. The J gene is TRBJ2-7, the V gene TRBV25-1; TRBD2 might be the D (6 bases). The CDR3 contains 16 residues. Trimming shortened V by 5 bases and J by 3 bases, and 20 bases separated the two germline ends. The V gene's germline CDR1 is MGHDK and CDR2 SYGVNS. DNA for the CDR3: TGTGCCAGCAGTCCGAAAAGGGACTGGGGGATCTACGAGCAGTACTTC. Protein product: CASSPKRDWGIYEQYF.

CDR3 in DNA: TGTGCGTCAAGGCTCGTGGGGGCCCCCCGGGAGACCCAGTACTTC. As protein: CASRLVGAPRETQYF. This sequence joins TRBV2 and TRBJ2-5; weak D call: TRBD1 (6 bases). This CDR3 comprises 15 residues. Germline V lookup: CDR1 SNHLY, CDR2 FYNNEI.

This clone has ten or more counts. V is TRBV29-1 and J is TRBJ2-7, with 9 bases matching TRBD1. The CDR3 is 12 residues long. The germline CDR1 and CDR2 sequences are SQVTM and ANQGSEA. Unmatched junction bases numbered 4, after V lost 4 bases and J lost 6 bases. The CDR3 nucleotides are TGCAGCGTTGGGACAGGGGAGGGCGAGCAGTACTTC. Translation: CSVGTGEGEQYF.